The following is a T cell receptor beta chain sequence with its context. This sample was included in a study of T cell repertoires in cytomegalovirus infection. Study background: The public TCR beta signatures pointed to both CMV infection and matching HLA type.

TCRdb redid the calling of the reads with MiXCR, one entry per CDR3 protein. The sample lists more than 400,000 distinct CDR3 sequences, about 25% occurring once. V gave up 1 base and J gave up 12 bases, with 4 bases separating them. The germline CDR1 and CDR2 sequences are SEHNR and FQNEAQ (reference sequence). The CDR3 loop spans 11 amino acids. The specimen sequenced was PBMCs. This sequence was found in a human donor in good health (CMV status not recorded). Some clones in this sample may be carry-over from other donors' samples. This chain links TRBV7-9 with TRBJ1-6, with D hard to call. The CDR3 coding sequence is TGTGCCAGCAGCTTAGGTCAACCCCTCCACTTT. Translated, it gives CASSLGQPLHF.